The 21 T cell receptor beta chains presented below share a single source sample, sequenced in a study of control samples from healthy donors and cancer patients. The protocol was immunoSEQ multiplex PCR, while the TCRdb copy is restricted to in-frame clones and leaves out a portion. The table lists 130,000 or so clones, around 87% of them singletons, with around 10% in the top ten. The sequenced sample consisted of blood. These receptors were collected from a man aged 30-40 years in good health.

The J gene is TRBJ2-4, the V gene TRBV3-1 (or the pseudogene TRBV3-2), with a tentative D call TRBD2 (7 bases). V shed 0 bases and J shed 8 bases, with 17 bases lying between them. The germline V gene has CDR1 LGHDT and CDR2 YNNKEL (reference sequence). The CDR3 covers 16 residues. The CDR3 DNA reads TGTGCCAGCAGCCAAGATCTTGGCGGGGGCGCGGACATTCAGTACTTC. It translates to CASSQDLGGGADIQYF.

This chain uses TRBV19 with TRBJ1-5; the D is unclear. This CDR3 is built from 14 residues. Germline V gives CDR1 LNHDA, CDR2 SQIVND (reference sequence). Trimming cost V 7 bases and J 4 bases, with 14 bases left between them. In nucleotides, the CDR3 is TGTGCCAGTAACGCGGCTACCGGTAATCAGCCCCAGCATTTT. This translates into CASNAATGNQPQHF.

This sequence joins TRBV18 and TRBJ1-1; no firm D call. V shed 9 bases and J shed 2 bases, with 16 bases lying between them. This CDR3 is built from 14 residues. CDR1 is KGHSH, CDR2 LQKENI, per germline. This CDR3 is CASSPGSSNTEAFF. For the CDR3, the DNA is TGTGCCAGTTCCCCCGGATCCTCCAACACTGAAGCTTTCTTT.

The rearrangement uses TRBV6-5 and TRBJ1-1; D ambiguous. Germline V CDR1 and CDR2: MNHEY, SVGAGI. The ends were cut back, 6 bases at V and 7 bases at J, with 12 bases in the middle. This CDR3 comprises 12 residues. Here the CDR3 reads CASRGQDGEAFF. For the CDR3, the DNA is TGTGCCAGCAGGGGCCAGGACGGTGAAGCTTTCTTT.

The gene calls are TRBV19 and TRBJ1-6; 8 nucleotides line up with TRBD1. This CDR3 region has 16 residues. With V trimmed by 11 bases and J by 5 bases, 14 bases remained unmatched. CDR1 is LNHDA and CDR2 is SQIVND in the germline V gene (reference sequence). CDR3 in amino acids: CAPKTPLTGDNSPLHF. In nucleotides, the CDR3 is TGTGCCCCAAAAACCCCCCTGACAGGGGATAATTCACCCCTCCACTTT.

The chain has TRBV6-1 and TRBJ2-7; weak D call: TRBD2 (6 bases). V dropped 0 bases and J dropped 1 base, with 22 bases sitting between them. The CDR3 totals 19 residues. CDR1 MNHNS and CDR2 SASEGT come from the germline V gene. The CDR3 DNA reads TGTGCCAGCAGTGAAGCCCCAACGGGACTGATCGGGATATCCTACGAGCAGTACTTC. Translating gives CASSEAPTGLIGISYEQYF.

The V gene is TRBV6-5, the J gene TRBJ1-1; possible D gene TRBD1, 5 bases. V shed 0 bases and J shed 11 bases, with 16 bases lying between them. This CDR3 is built from 14 residues. Per the germline V gene, CDR1 is MNHEY and CDR2 is SVGAGI. CDR3 nucleotide sequence: TGTGCCAGCAGTTACTCTGCGGCAGGGAACCAGGCTTTCTTT. It translates to CASSYSAAGNQAFF.

V and J are TRBV2 and TRBJ1-1; the D is unclear. This CDR3 spans 14 amino acids. The V end was cut by 6 bases, the J end by 11 bases, with 22 bases between. In germline, CDR1 is SNHLY, CDR2 FYNNEI. CDR3 region: CASREPPYWADAFF. CDR3 in DNA: TGTGCCAGCAGGGAACCCCCGTACTGGGCCGACGCTTTCTTT.

The rearrangement uses TRBV3-1 (or the pseudogene TRBV3-2) and TRBJ2-3; D unclear. V was trimmed by 4 bases and J by 4 bases, leaving 9 bases between them. CDR3 length: 13 amino acids. CDR1 and CDR2 (germline): LGHDT, YNNKEL (reference sequence). In DNA form, the CDR3 reads TGTGCCAGCAGCCCCGGCTTTCCAGATACGCAGTATTTT. It specifies CASSPGFPDTQYF.

The chain recombines TRBV5-1 with TRBJ1-1; the match to TRBD1 covers 8 bases. Germline assignment: CDR1 SGHRS and CDR2 YFSETQ. The CDR3 spans 16 residues. V gave up 0 bases and J gave up 6 bases; unmatched junction bases: 10. CDR3 region: CASSLGVTQGAAEAFF. The CDR3 DNA follows: TGCGCCAGCAGCTTGGGAGTAACGCAGGGGGCAGCTGAAGCTTTCTTT. Drawing the rest from reference TRBV5-1 and TRBJ1-1, the complete variable domain is KAGVTQTPRYLIKTRGQQVTLSCSPISGHRSVSWYQQTPGQGLQFLFEYFSETQRNKGNFPGRFSGRQFSNSRSEMNVSTLELGDSALYLCASSLGVTQGAAEAFFGQGTRLTVV.

The rearrangement uses TRBV19 and TRBJ1-1; D is possibly TRBD1 (6 bases). CDR1 and CDR2 from the germline V gene are LNHDA and SQIVND (reference sequence). The CDR3 extends over 12 amino acids. Trimming took 10 bases from V and 1 from J, leaving 10 bases between them. CDR3 in amino acids: CATRQANTEAFF. CDR3 DNA sequence: TGTGCCACCCGACAGGCGAACACTGAAGCTTTCTTT.

This clone was counted a single time. The chain couples TRBV14 to TRBJ1-2, with D tentatively TRBD1 (5 bases). The length of the CDR3 is 14 residues. Trimming left V 4 bases short and J 4 bases short, with 13 bases between. Germline V gene sequence: CDR1 SGHDN, CDR2 FVKESK. The CDR3 DNA reads as TGTGCCAGCAGCCCCCAGGGTGCGGTCTATGGCTACACCTTC. Protein product: CASSPQGAVYGYTF.

The chain couples TRBV4-2 to TRBJ2-1; TRBD2 agrees at 7 bases. Germline-derived CDR1 and CDR2 are LGHNA and YNFKEQ. CDR3 length: 15 residues. J was trimmed by 7 bases and V by 4 bases; bases with no gene match: 10. CDR3 region: CASSLTGTTPNEQFF. CDR3 DNA: TGTGCCAGCAGCCTTACCGGGACTACCCCAAATGAGCAGTTCTTC.

V usage is TRBV27 and J usage is TRBJ1-2, with TRBD1 matching over 7 bases. Germline V gene sequence: CDR1 MNHEY, CDR2 SMNVEV (reference sequence). The CDR3 is made up of 14 amino acids. Trimming cost V 2 bases and J 4 bases; bases outside gene matches: 4. The CDR3 region is CASSLGRGGYGYTF. DNA for the CDR3: TGTGCCAGCAGTTTAGGCAGGGGGGGCTATGGCTACACCTTC.

The sample holds a few counts of this clone. The gene calls are TRBV2 and TRBJ1-5, with 9 bases that match TRBD1. This CDR3 region has 15 residues. Trimming removed 4 bases from V and 3 bases from J; junction bases left unmatched: 4. Germline values: CDR1 SNHLY, CDR2 FYNNEI. CDR3 sequence: CASSGDRAINQPQHF. The CDR3 DNA reads as TGTGCCAGCAGTGGGGACAGGGCTATCAATCAGCCCCAGCATTTT.

The chain couples TRBV19 to TRBJ2-7; 7 positions agree with TRBD1. The CDR3 consists of 16 residues. Germline values: CDR1 LNHDA, CDR2 SQIVND (reference sequence). The V gene end was trimmed by 4 bases and the J gene end by 2 bases; junction bases not matched to a gene: 11. The CDR3 reads CASSTGNRGQAYEQYF. The CDR3 bases are TGTGCCAGTAGTACAGGAAACAGGGGCCAAGCCTACGAGCAGTACTTC.

This chain links TRBV10-3 with TRBJ1-1; 8 bases fit TRBD1. The CDR3 runs to 15 residues. The V gene's germline CDR1 is ENHRY and CDR2 SYGVKD. Losses at the gene ends were 7 bases for V and 1 base for J; bases not matched to a gene: 8. CDR3 coding DNA: TGTGCCATCAAGAAATCTGGGACAGGGAACACTGAAGCTTTCTTT. Translating it yields CAIKKSGTGNTEAFF.

The V call is TRBV21-1, the J call TRBJ2-4; no check of the table's D call, TRBD1, against the DNA was made. TRBV21-1 is deemed a pseudogene. This CDR3 has 16 amino acids. In nucleotides, the CDR3 is TGTGCCAGCAGCGCTGGGGACAGGGTTGGCAAAAACATTCAGTACTTC. Amino acid sequence: CASSAGDRVGKNIQYF.

This chain joins TRBV6-2 or TRBV6-3 and TRBJ1-1; no definite D call. CDR1 MNHEY and CDR2 SVGEGT come from the germline V gene. V was clipped by 6 bases and J by 1 base, with 9 bases between them. The CDR3 has 13 residues. The CDR3 sequence is CASSWSGNTEAFF. The CDR3 nucleotides read TGTGCCAGCAGCTGGTCCGGGAACACTGAAGCTTTCTTT.

The chain has TRBV4-1 and TRBJ1-4; the match to TRBD1 covers 7 bases. Losses at the gene ends were 1 base for V and 8 bases for J; bases not matched to a gene: 13. The CDR3 spans 17 residues. Germline CDR1 and CDR2: MGHRA and YSYEKL. For the CDR3, the DNA is TGCGCCAGCAGCCAAGTCCTACTAGACAGGGCAGGGGAAAAACTGTTTTTT. Residues: CASSQVLLDRAGEKLFF.

This clone showed up just a few times. The V gene is TRBV29-1, the J gene TRBJ1-1; the match to TRBD1 covers 8 bases. CDR1 is SQVTM, CDR2 ANQGSEA, per germline. With 6 bases clipped from V and 6 bases from J, the junction kept 9 bases outside the gene matches. CDR3 length: 13 amino acids. The CDR3 DNA reads TGCAGCGTGCCCTTACAGGGGGTGGCTGAAGCTTTCTTT. Its translation is CSVPLQGVAEAFF. Full variable domain (rest looked up from reference TRBV29-1 and TRBJ1-1): SAVISQKPSRDICQRGTSLTIQCQVDSQVTMMFWYRQQPGQSLTLIATANQGSEATYESGFVIDKFPISRPNLTFSTLTVSNMSPEDSSIYLCSVPLQGVAEAFFGQGTRLTVV.